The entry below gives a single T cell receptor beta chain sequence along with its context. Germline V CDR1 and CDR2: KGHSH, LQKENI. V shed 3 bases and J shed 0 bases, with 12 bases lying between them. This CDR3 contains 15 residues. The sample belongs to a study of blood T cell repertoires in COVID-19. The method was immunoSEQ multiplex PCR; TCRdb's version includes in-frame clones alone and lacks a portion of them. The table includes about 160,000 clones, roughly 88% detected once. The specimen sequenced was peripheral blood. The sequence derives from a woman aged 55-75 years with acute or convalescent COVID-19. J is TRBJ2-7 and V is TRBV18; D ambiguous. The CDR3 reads CASSPNSGYSYEQYF. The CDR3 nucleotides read TGTGCCAGCTCACCGAACAGTGGATACTCCTACGAGCAGTACTTC.